Described below is a single T cell receptor (beta chain) sequence and its context. Antigen: not known. The data were obtained in a study of cytomegalovirus exposure and HLA in healthy donors. PCR used 60 Vbeta primers and 13 Jbeta primers. Some clones are missing from TCRdb's copy, which holds only in-frame ones; the method was immunoSEQ multiplex PCR. The sample holds fewer than 140,000 clones; around 75% are singletons and the top ten take 2.8%. This CDR3 comprises 14 residues. Trimming left V 5 bases short and J 0 bases short, with 10 bases between. Germline lookup yields CDR1 MDHEN and CDR2 SYDVKM. Findings and caveats of the study: Most subjects had HLA-A and HLA-B alleles reportedly predicted accurately by TCR beta sequences.

The receptor comes from a female donor in good health and CMV-seronegative. This chain connects TRBV28 to TRBJ1-1; no firm D call. Sequencing was carried out using PBMCs. The CDR3 bases are TGTGCCAGCAGTGGGCTGATCATGAACACTGAAGCTTTCTTT. Its protein product is CASSGLIMNTEAFF.